A single sample gave rise to the 8 T cell receptor beta chains below, sequenced in a study of cytomegalovirus exposure and HLA in healthy donors. This PCR relied on a set of 60 Vbeta primers and 13 Jbeta primers. Assay: immunoSEQ multiplex PCR; the TCRdb copy retains only in-frame clones and omits some. This repertoire shows just under 65,000 clones, just under 80% found once; its top ten account for about 4.5%. Sequenced material: PBMCs. Every receptor here comes from a woman younger than 45 in good health and CMV-seronegative.

The chain employs TRBV18 and TRBJ2-3; maybe TRBD2 (5 bases). This CDR3 comprises 15 residues. Germline V gene lookup returns CDR1 KGHSH and CDR2 LQKENI. V was shortened by 2 bases and J by 5 bases, with 14 bases between the two germline ends. The CDR3 nucleotides read TGTGCCAGCTCACCAGTACGGGGTGGAAGAGATACGCAGTATTTT. This codes for CASSPVRGGRDTQYF.

This clone was counted once. This chain links TRBV7-9 with TRBJ1-1; unclear D gene. The V gene's germline CDR1 is SEHNR and CDR2 FQNEAQ (reference sequence). Deletions cut 3 bases from V and 2 bases from J, with 7 bases between. The CDR3 has 13 residues. The CDR3 sequence: CASSFHSNTEAFF. For the CDR3, the DNA is TGTGCCAGCAGCTTTCATTCAAACACTGAAGCTTTCTTT.

The chain has TRBV9 and TRBJ2-7; the match to TRBD1 covers 7 bases. The J segment lost 2 bases and the V segment lost 7 bases, leaving 9 bases of the junction unmatched. Germline loops: CDR1 SGDLS, CDR2 YYNGEE. The CDR3 sequence is 14 residues long. The CDR3 is CASGTGDVPYEQYF. CDR3 in DNA: TGTGCCAGCGGAACAGGGGACGTTCCCTACGAGCAGTACTTC.

CDR3 sequence reads: CASSQVGENYGYTF. The CDR3 DNA sequence: TGCGCCAGCAGCCAAGTAGGAGAGAACTATGGCTACACCTTC. The chain has TRBV4-1 and TRBJ1-2; D unresolved. Trimming removed 1 base from V and 2 bases from J, with 8 bases in between. Germline lookup yields CDR1 MGHRA and CDR2 YSYEKL. This CDR3 is 14 amino acids long.

This chain links TRBV10-2 with TRBJ1-2; 9 bases match TRBD1. V was clipped by 4 bases and J by 2 bases; unmatched bases: 17. Per germline, CDR1 WSHSY and CDR2 SAAADI. The CDR3 extends over 19 amino acids. The CDR3 protein is CASSGYDLRNGQGNYGYTF. In DNA form, the CDR3 reads TGCGCCAGCAGTGGTTATGACCTCCGCAACGGACAGGGGAACTATGGCTACACCTTC.

The chain carries TRBV5-8 and TRBJ1-1; 8 bases fit TRBD1. The CDR3 loop spans 16 amino acids. J lost 1 base, V lost 0 bases, and 5 bases had no gene match. CDR1 and CDR2 from the germline V gene are SGHTS and YDEGEE. The CDR3 is CASSLATGVGNTEAFF. As DNA, the CDR3 is TGTGCCAGCAGCTTGGCGACAGGGGTAGGGAACACTGAAGCTTTCTTT.

The chain couples TRBV4-3 to TRBJ2-3, with a tentative D call TRBD1 (6 bases). V was shortened by 3 bases and J by 1 base, with 11 bases between the two germline ends. The length of the CDR3 is 15 residues. CDR1 is LGHNA and CDR2 is YSLEER in the germline V gene. The CDR3 nucleotides read TGCGCCAGCAGCCACCCAGGGGTTGGCACAGATACGCAGTATTTT. Its protein product is CASSHPGVGTDTQYF.

The rearrangement links TRBV20-1 to TRBJ2-1, with TRBD2 matching 8 bases. The CDR3 is 11 amino acids. Germline V gives CDR1 DFQATT, CDR2 SNEGSKA (reference sequence). V lost 6 bases to trimming and J lost 10 bases; unmatched junction nucleotides: 5. CDR3 loop: CSAVGLAEQFF. CDR3 nucleotides: TGCAGTGCAGTAGGACTAGCCGAGCAGTTCTTC.